This passage covers 19 T cell receptor beta chains from one sample sequenced in a study of OX40 agonist ivuxolimab in advanced cancers. The data were produced by immunoSEQ multiplex PCR, yet TCRdb's version contains in-frame clones alone and is incomplete. The sample records around 30,000 clones, around 90% being singletons. The sequenced sample was CD4+ or CD8+ T cells sorted from blood, obtained in a trial of the OX40 agonist ivuxolimab. The receptors stem from an adult with an advanced solid tumor such as melanoma, head and neck, liver or kidney cancer.

The chain joins TRBV30 to TRBJ1-6, with TRBD1 matching over 12 bases. The length of the CDR3 is 16 residues. CDR1 and CDR2 from the germline V gene are GTSNPN and SVGIG (reference sequence). The V gene end was trimmed by 4 bases and the J gene end by 4 bases; junction bases not matched to a gene: 5. The CDR3 sequence is CAWTPGQGAYNSPLHF. CDR3 nucleotides: TGTGCCTGGACCCCGGGACAGGGGGCTTATAATTCACCCCTCCACTTT.

This clone was observed once. The J gene is TRBJ1-1, the V gene TRBV10-3, with a tentative D call TRBD1 (5 bases). V dropped 4 bases and J dropped 0 bases, with 15 bases sitting between them. The CDR3 extends over 16 amino acids. The germline V gene has CDR1 ENHRY and CDR2 SYGVKD. CDR3 in amino acids: CAISGVIGELNTEAFF. In nucleotides, the CDR3 is TGTGCCATCAGTGGAGTAATAGGGGAGTTGAACACTGAAGCTTTCTTT.

V is TRBV5-5 and J is TRBJ2-7; 10 bases agree with TRBD2. Trimming removed 1 base from V and 7 bases from J; junction bases left unmatched: 5. This CDR3 is built from 14 residues. Germline CDR1 SGHKS, CDR2 YYEKEE (reference sequence). The CDR3 is CASSLWLAGVEQYF. For the CDR3, the DNA is TGTGCCAGCAGCTTGTGGCTAGCGGGGGTGGAGCAGTACTTC.

The V gene is TRBV28, the J gene TRBJ1-1; TRBD1 aligns across 8 bases. CDR1 and CDR2 from the germline V gene are MDHEN and SYDVKM. With 3 bases clipped from V and 4 bases from J, the junction kept 4 bases outside the gene matches. The CDR3 consists of 14 residues. The DNA of the CDR3 is TGTGCCAGCAGTTTCGGACAGGGCGGCACTGAAGCTTTCTTT. This encodes CASSFGQGGTEAFF.

The count of this clone is one. V gene TRBV4-3 combines with J gene TRBJ2-2, with 12 positions matching TRBD2. V gave up 2 bases and J gave up 6 bases; unmatched junction bases: 4. Per germline, CDR1 LGHNA and CDR2 YSLEER. The CDR3 covers 16 residues. CDR3 residues: CASSQPGLAGAGELFF. CDR3 in DNA: TGCGCCAGCAGCCAACCGGGACTAGCGGGCGCCGGGGAGCTGTTTTTT.

The rearrangement joins TRBV7-6 to TRBJ2-1, with no clear D. The CDR3 contains 15 residues. Per the germline V gene, CDR1 is SGHVS and CDR2 is FNYEAQ. Trimming stripped 3 bases from V and 0 bases from J, with 9 bases between. The CDR3 here is CASSFEGSSYNEQFF. The CDR3 nucleotides read TGTGCCAGCAGCTTTGAAGGAAGCTCCTACAATGAGCAGTTCTTC.

This chain joins TRBV4-2 and TRBJ2-2; 15 positions agree with TRBD2. The J segment lost 5 bases and the V segment lost 1 base, leaving 8 bases of the junction unmatched. The CDR3 sequence is 19 residues long. Germline CDR1 and CDR2: LGHNA and YNFKEQ. The CDR3 loop is CASSQGTSGGAGITGELFF. The CDR3 DNA reads TGTGCCAGCAGCCAAGGGACTAGCGGGGGGGCAGGGATTACCGGGGAGCTGTTTTTT.

The chain has TRBV6-1 and TRBJ2-7, with D maybe TRBD2 (6 bases). The CDR3 is 15 residues long. Between the trimmed V and J ends, which lost 5 bases and 3 bases, there was a span of 17 bases. Germline CDR1 reads MNHNS; CDR2 reads SASEGT. CDR3: CASSSAGTHFYEQYF. Here the CDR3 DNA reads TGTGCCAGCAGTTCGGCCGGGACTCACTTCTACGAGCAGTACTTC.

The chain's CDR3 is CASSPSLNGIDTQYF. The CDR3 coding sequence is TGTGCCAGCAGCCCTAGTTTAAATGGGATAGATACGCAGTATTTT. The rearrangement uses TRBV28 and TRBJ2-3, with unresolved D. Between the trimmed V and J ends, which lost 6 bases and 5 bases, there was a span of 18 bases. Germline loops: CDR1 MDHEN, CDR2 SYDVKM. The CDR3 covers 15 residues.

V is TRBV4-1 and J is TRBJ2-2, with unresolved D. This CDR3 spans 16 amino acids. The V gene's germline CDR1 is MGHRA and CDR2 YSYEKL. V lost 0 bases and J 2 bases, leaving 10 bases between the germline ends. The CDR3 loop reads CASSQDPQTNTGELFF. The CDR3 DNA is TGCGCCAGCAGCCAAGATCCCCAGACCAACACCGGGGAGCTGTTTTTT.

This rearrangement joins TRBV2 to TRBJ2-3; 8 bases line up with TRBD1. With V trimmed by 4 bases and J by 3 bases, 6 bases remained unmatched. This CDR3 is 15 amino acids long. Looked up from germline, CDR1 is SNHLY and CDR2 is FYNNEI. CDR3 residues: CASSGQGFETDTQYF. In DNA, the CDR3 is TGTGCCAGCAGTGGACAGGGGTTCGAAACAGATACGCAGTATTTT.

The chain combines TRBV6-4 with TRBJ2-1; D uncertain. Germline values: CDR1 MRHNA, CDR2 SNTAGT. Between the trimmed V and J ends, which lost 2 bases and 6 bases, there was a span of 14 bases. The CDR3 runs to 15 residues. CDR3 region: CASSDKGIGGNEQFF. The CDR3, as DNA: TGTGCCAGCAGTGACAAAGGCATTGGTGGCAATGAGCAGTTCTTC.

The chain joins TRBV5-1 to TRBJ1-1; 9 nucleotides align to TRBD1. CDR1 and CDR2 (germline): SGHRS, YFSETQ. Trimming removed 0 bases from V and 5 bases from J; junction bases left unmatched: 5. CDR3 length: 15 residues. This CDR3 reads CASSLGQGVSTEAFF. CDR3 DNA sequence: TGCGCCAGCAGCTTGGGACAGGGGGTTAGTACTGAAGCTTTCTTT.

The J gene is TRBJ2-5, the V gene TRBV4-3; 8 nucleotides match TRBD2. J lost 4 bases, V lost 0 bases, and 4 bases had no gene match. The V gene's germline CDR1 is LGHNA and CDR2 YSLEER. The CDR3 sequence is 15 residues long. The DNA for the CDR3 is TGCGCCAGCAGCCAAGAGGGACTAGGTAGAGAGACCCAGTACTTC. Amino acid sequence: CASSQEGLGRETQYF.

This clone was found a few times. CDR3: CASSTRSPWETQYF. Written as DNA, the CDR3 is TGTGCCAGCAGCACCCGGTCCCCGTGGGAGACCCAGTACTTC. This chain joins TRBV27 and TRBJ2-5; D is ambiguous. Trimming removed 6 bases at V and 5 bases at J, with 16 bases between. The CDR3 loop spans 14 amino acids. Germline lookup yields CDR1 MNHEY and CDR2 SMNVEV (reference sequence).

The chain has TRBV7-6 and TRBJ2-2, with D possibly TRBD2 on 7 matching bases. This CDR3 has 15 amino acids. The V gene lost 11 bases and the J gene lost 2 bases, with 18 bases spanning the gap. Germline V CDR1 and CDR2: SGHVS, FNYEAQ. The CDR3 sequence is CASGEGMRNTGELFF. CDR3 in DNA: TGTGCCTCAGGGGAGGGGATGCGAAACACCGGGGAGCTGTTTTTT.

This clone was seen only a few times. V usage is TRBV13 and J usage is TRBJ1-2; TRBD1 might be the D (5 bases). Trimming stripped 5 bases from V and 2 bases from J, with 9 bases between. The CDR3 covers 13 residues. Germline V lookup: CDR1 PRHDT, CDR2 FYEKMQ (reference sequence). The CDR3 sequence: CASSPRTNYGYTF. In DNA form, the CDR3 reads TGTGCCAGCAGCCCAAGGACAAACTATGGCTACACCTTC.

Regarding this clone: Other DNA sequences from this sample encode an identical CDR3 as well. This chain links TRBV9 with TRBJ1-2, with 7 bases fitting TRBD1. The germline V gene encodes CDR1 SGDLS and CDR2 YYNGEE. V trimming: 4 bases; J trimming: 5 bases; junction bases outside the gene matches: 17. This CDR3 comprises 17 residues. Written as DNA, the CDR3 is TGTGCCAGCAGCTATAATCCAGAGACAGGGCCGACGTATGGCTACACCTTC. This codes for CASSYNPETGPTYGYTF.

V is TRBV28 and J is TRBJ1-4; 7 nucleotides match TRBD1. There are 16 residues in the CDR3. Trimming removed 2 bases from V and 8 bases from J; junction bases left unmatched: 11. Germline V CDR1 and CDR2: MDHEN, SYDVKM. The CDR3 DNA reads TGTGCCAGCAGTTTAGAGAGGGCGGGACAGCAGGAAAAACTGTTTTTT. Encoded protein: CASSLERAGQQEKLFF.